The clone carrying this T cell receptor (beta chain) was seen only once. What it binds is unknown. The data were taken from a study of shared clonotypes between healthy human individuals. At the level of the study: Each donor had three CD4 naive, three CD4 memory, two CD8 naive and one CD8 memory plate.

The study, taken as a whole, reports: Across a handful of donors, naive CD4 shared roughly 5.2%, naive CD8 under 4%, memory CD4 more than 2%, memory CD8 0.4%.

Germline lookup yields CDR1 SQVTM and CDR2 ANQGSEA. V gave up 7 bases and J gave up 2 bases, with 23 bases separating them. The CDR3 runs 16 residues. Some clones are missing from TCRdb's copy, which holds only in-frame ones; the method was immunoSEQ multiplex PCR. The sample shows around 2.5 million clones, 80% to 95% of them seen only once. The TCR comes from a young man in good health. Some clones in this sample may be carry-over from other donors' samples. The rearrangement links TRBV29-1 to TRBJ2-5; D gene ambiguous. Input material: naive CD4+ T cells from PBMCs. Documented subset: CD45RA+ positively selected. The CDR3 here is CSGLRRRLGTQETQYF. CDR3 in DNA: TGCAGCGGGCTCCGGCGGCGTTTGGGCACTCAAGAGACCCAGTACTTC.